Listed below are T cell receptor beta chains from one sample, sequenced in a study of vaccination and CD4 T cells after COVID-19. TCRdb re-called the PCR reads with MiXCR, one entry per CDR3 protein. This sample has more than 20,000 distinct CDR3 sequences, with around 50% found just once. Their antigens are not known. The sample was CD4+ T cells from blood, cultured in vitro, taken before SARS-CoV-2 vaccination. All receptors come from a human donor who received a COVID-19 vaccine. The CDR3 runs from the conserved cysteine through the conserved F or W. The order of the fields is V gene, D gene, J gene, clone size, CDR3 protein, CDR3 DNA. A D gene is named only where the DNA matches it firmly. Rows may omit the clone size; those that give it use once, few, many or a size class.

V gene: TRBV20-1
D gene: NA
J gene: TRBJ1-5
clone size: NA
CDR3 protein: CSAGFGQTNQPQHF
CDR3 DNA: TGCAGTGCGGGGTTTGGACAGACCAATCAGCCCCAGCATTTT

V gene: TRBV30
D gene: NA
J gene: TRBJ1-6
clone size: NA
CDR3 protein: CAWSRTGQGSPLHF
CDR3 DNA: TGTGCCTGGAGCCGTACAGGGCAGGGTTCACCCCTCCACTTT

V gene: TRBV5-1
D gene: NA
J gene: TRBJ2-2
clone size: NA
CDR3 protein: CASSLGQGFVGELFF
CDR3 DNA: TGCGCCAGCAGCTTGGGGCAGGGGTTTGTCGGGGAGCTGTTTTTT

V gene: TRBV11-1
D gene: NA
J gene: TRBJ1-2
clone size: NA
CDR3 protein: CASSLRFTEYYGYTF
CDR3 DNA: TGTGCCAGCAGCTTGCGGTTCACCGAGTATTATGGCTACACCTTC

V gene: TRBV30
D gene: TRBD2
J gene: TRBJ2-5
clone size: NA
CDR3 protein: CAWSWTSGGAETQYF
CDR3 DNA: TGTGCCTGGAGTTGGACTAGCGGGGGGGCTGAGACCCAGTACTTC

V gene: TRBV7-6
D gene: NA
J gene: TRBJ2-3
clone size: NA
CDR3 protein: CASSLGQTGISTDTQYF
CDR3 DNA: TGTGCCAGCAGCTTAGGACAGACAGGAATTAGCACAGATACGCAGTATTTT

V gene: TRBV5-1
D gene: TRBD1
J gene: TRBJ2-1
clone size: few
CDR3 protein: CASSPGTGGTNEQFF
CDR3 DNA: TGCGCCAGCAGCCCGGGGACAGGGGGGACGAATGAGCAGTTCTTC

V gene: TRBV20-1
D gene: TRBD1
J gene: TRBJ1-2
clone size: few
CDR3 protein: CSAPLGQGAYGYTF
CDR3 DNA: TGCAGTGCTCCTCTGGGACAGGGGGCATATGGCTACACCTTC

V gene: TRBV12-3/TRBV12-4
D gene: NA
J gene: TRBJ1-3
clone size: NA
CDR3 protein: CASIKRGSGNTIYF
CDR3 DNA: TGTGCCAGCATAAAGAGGGGCTCTGGAAACACCATATATTTT

V gene: TRBV10-1
D gene: NA
J gene: TRBJ2-1
clone size: NA
CDR3 protein: CASSTETYNEQFF
CDR3 DNA: TGCGCCAGCAGTACAGAGACCTACAATGAGCAGTTCTTC

V gene: TRBV24-1
D gene: NA
J gene: TRBJ1-5
clone size: NA
CDR3 protein: CATSSLGGPQHF
CDR3 DNA: TGTGCCACCAGTAGTTTGGGGGGGCCCCAGCATTTT

V gene: TRBV4-2
D gene: TRBD1
J gene: TRBJ2-5
clone size: NA
CDR3 protein: CASSQEEGQQETQYF
CDR3 DNA: TGTGCCAGCAGCCAAGAAGAGGGACAGCAAGAGACCCAGTACTTC

V gene: TRBV7-2
D gene: NA
J gene: TRBJ1-6
clone size: NA
CDR3 protein: CASSLSRGGSPLHF
CDR3 DNA: TGTGCCAGCAGCTTATCCAGGGGAGGCTCACCCCTCCACTTT

V gene: TRBV20-1
D gene: TRBD2
J gene: TRBJ2-1
clone size: NA
CDR3 protein: CSARDRLAGGHNEQFF
CDR3 DNA: TGCAGTGCTAGAGATCGACTAGCGGGGGGGCACAATGAGCAGTTCTTC

V gene: TRBV6-5
D gene: NA
J gene: TRBJ1-6
clone size: medium-sized
CDR3 protein: CASSYRTADNSPLHF
CDR3 DNA: TGTGCCAGCAGTTATCGGACGGCTGATAATTCACCCCTCCACTTT

V gene: TRBV30
D gene: TRBD1
J gene: TRBJ2-7
clone size: NA
CDR3 protein: CAWSALIRQGAIYEQYF
CDR3 DNA: TGTGCCTGGAGTGCCCTCATCAGACAGGGGGCGATCTACGAGCAGTACTTC

V gene: TRBV5-1
D gene: NA
J gene: TRBJ1-6
clone size: once
CDR3 protein: CASSLEGVGVNSPLHF
CDR3 DNA: TGCGCCAGCAGCTTGGAAGGGGTTGGGGTTAATTCACCCCTCCACTTT

V gene: TRBV18
D gene: NA
J gene: TRBJ1-5
clone size: few
CDR3 protein: CASSPGRSNQPQHF
CDR3 DNA: TGTGCCAGCTCACCAGGAAGAAGCAATCAGCCCCAGCATTTT

V gene: TRBV19
D gene: NA
J gene: TRBJ1-2
clone size: NA
CDR3 protein: CASSIPGRTGHGYTF
CDR3 DNA: TGTGCCAGTAGTATCCCGGGTAGGACTGGACATGGCTACACCTTC

V gene: TRBV2
D gene: NA
J gene: TRBJ1-2
clone size: NA
CDR3 protein: CASRVGLANYGYTF
CDR3 DNA: TGTGCCAGCAGAGTGGGTCTCGCTAACTATGGCTACACCTTC

V gene: TRBV24-1
D gene: TRBD1
J gene: TRBJ2-5
clone size: few
CDR3 protein: CATSDYTGTGGKTQYF
CDR3 DNA: TGTGCCACCAGTGATTACACCGGGACAGGGGGAAAGACCCAGTACTTC

V gene: TRBV2
D gene: TRBD1
J gene: TRBJ1-4
clone size: NA
CDR3 protein: CASSEAPGQGAGKLFF
CDR3 DNA: TGTGCCAGCAGTGAAGCTCCGGGACAGGGGGCAGGAAAACTGTTTTTT

V gene: TRBV12-5
D gene: NA
J gene: TRBJ1-2
clone size: NA
CDR3 protein: CASARESHYGYTF
CDR3 DNA: TGTGCTAGTGCCCGGGAAAGCCACTATGGCTACACCTTC

V gene: TRBV11-2
D gene: NA
J gene: TRBJ1-3
clone size: NA
CDR3 protein: CASSAPGRITIYF
CDR3 DNA: TGTGCCAGCAGCGCCCCCGGGCGGATCACCATATATTTT

V gene: TRBV20-1
D gene: NA
J gene: TRBJ1-3
clone size: once
CDR3 protein: CSARSPGNTIYF
CDR3 DNA: TGCAGTGCTAGATCTCCTGGAAACACCATATATTTT

V gene: TRBV10-3
D gene: NA
J gene: TRBJ1-1
clone size: NA
CDR3 protein: CAISESGGADTEAFF
CDR3 DNA: TGTGCCATCAGTGAGTCGGGGGGGGCTGACACTGAAGCTTTCTTT

V gene: TRBV12-3/TRBV12-4
D gene: TRBD1
J gene: TRBJ2-7
clone size: NA
CDR3 protein: CASSQIPGQAYEQYF
CDR3 DNA: TGTGCCAGCAGTCAAATACCGGGACAGGCCTACGAGCAGTACTTC

V gene: TRBV30
D gene: NA
J gene: TRBJ1-2
clone size: NA
CDR3 protein: CAWRDHRRGGYTF
CDR3 DNA: TGTGCCTGGAGGGACCACCGCCGCGGTGGCTACACCTTC

V gene: TRBV2
D gene: TRBD1
J gene: TRBJ1-1
clone size: NA
CDR3 protein: CASRLDGQGNTEAFF
CDR3 DNA: TGTGCCAGCAGGCTGGATGGACAGGGGAACACTGAAGCTTTCTTT

V gene: TRBV12-3/TRBV12-4
D gene: NA
J gene: TRBJ2-5
clone size: NA
CDR3 protein: CASSPRETQYF
CDR3 DNA: TGTGCCAGCAGCCCCCGGGAGACCCAGTACTTC

V gene: TRBV21-1
D gene: NA
J gene: TRBJ1-1
clone size: few
CDR3 protein: CASSTRRGMNTEAFF
CDR3 DNA: TGTGCCAGCAGTACCCGCCGAGGAATGAACACTGAAGCTTTCTTT

V gene: TRBV7-2
D gene: NA
J gene: TRBJ1-5
clone size: NA
CDR3 protein: CASSGIGGNRQPQHF
CDR3 DNA: TGTGCCAGCAGCGGCATTGGAGGGAATAGGCAGCCCCAGCATTTT

V gene: TRBV20-1
D gene: TRBD2
J gene: TRBJ2-5
clone size: NA
CDR3 protein: CSAPTSGGRQETQYF
CDR3 DNA: TGCAGTGCCCCAACTAGCGGGGGAAGACAAGAGACCCAGTACTTC